This TCR beta chain comes out of a study of blood T cell repertoires in COVID-19. The CDR3 length is 15 residues. The ends lost 2 bases at V and 2 bases at J; junction bases unmatched: 4. CDR1 SGHAT and CDR2 FQNNGV come from the germline V gene. How the authors handled the data: Amplified reference gene primers provided the basis for estimating nucleated cell counts. Method: immunoSEQ multiplex PCR; TCRdb's copy keeps in-frame clones and lacks some. V and J calls plus clone size are reproduced from that table; the DNA served to infer D and trimming. The table lists hundreds of thousands of clones, more than 90% of them singletons. Cohorts were based on clinical histories the participants reported.

The chain joins TRBV11-2 to TRBJ2-7, with 9 bases fitting TRBD1. The receptor comes from a man aged 55 to 70 who had recovered from COVID-19. Sequencing input: PBMCs or T cells enriched from blood (not recorded which). The CDR3 protein is CASSLRGTGPYEQYF. As DNA, the CDR3 is TGTGCCAGCAGCTTACGTGGGACAGGGCCCTACGAGCAGTACTTC.